The source of this TCR beta chain is a study of shared clonotypes between healthy human individuals. As for this clone: Other DNA variants within this sample encode the same CDR3.

CD45RO negativity and positive selection for CCR7 defined naive CD8 cells, a population that excluded terminally differentiated effector memory CD45RA+ cells. The assay was run at deep level. Profiling relied on immunoSEQ multiplex PCR, and the TCRdb table lists in-frame clones only, not all of them. The sample has about 2 million clones; about 94% are singletons. Germline assignment: CDR1 SGHRS and CDR2 YFSETQ. This CDR3 comprises 12 residues. Trimming pared 4 bases from V and 4 bases from J, leaving 9 bases between. The TCR sequence derives from a man aged 18 to 30 in good health. The sample comprised naive CD8+ T cells sorted from blood. This chain connects TRBV5-1 to TRBJ2-7, with D perhaps TRBD1 or TRBD2 (5 bases each). The CDR3 bases are TGCGCCAGCAGCGGTGGGGGTTACGAGCAGTACTTC. This gives the protein CASSGGGYEQYF. Together with reference TRBV5-1 and TRBJ2-7, the CDR3 gives the full variable domain: KAGVTQTPRYLIKTRGQQVTLSCSPISGHRSVSWYQQTPGQGLQFLFEYFSETQRNKGNFPGRFSGRQFSNSRSEMNVSTLELGDSALYLCASSGGGYEQYFGPGTRLTVT.